This TCR beta chain was sequenced for a study of CD8 T cells in Susac syndrome. Random hexamers were used to reverse transcribe roughly 0.45 to 1 ug of RNA. Amplification of TCR beta CDR3 by immunoSEQ multiplex PCR spanned 54 Vbeta and 13 Jbeta. Each CDR3 protein gets one entry after TCRdb re-called the immunoSEQ multiplex PCR reads with MiXCR. The sample records 160,000 or so distinct CDR3 sequences, 90% to 95% being singletons. Trimming cost V 6 bases and J 2 bases, with 11 bases left between them. The germline gives CDR1 DFQATT, CDR2 SNEGSKA (reference sequence). The CDR3 consists of 13 residues. The receptor was isolated from a human donor with Susac syndrome. Specimen: CD4+ T cells from PBMCs. J is TRBJ1-5 and V is TRBV20-1; TRBD1 is a possible D gene (6 bases). The CDR3 is CSAAGVGNQPQHF. CDR3 nucleotides: TGCAGTGCGGCAGGGGTTGGCAATCAGCCCCAGCATTTT.